The rows below give T cell receptor beta chains drawn from one sample of a study of CD8 T cells in ankylosing spondylitis. TCRdb re-analysed the 5' RACE reads in MiXCR, keeping a single row per CDR3 protein. The table records 200,000 to 300,000 distinct CDR3 sequences, 10% of them present only once. The sequenced sample consisted of blood, either unsorted or a sorted T cell fraction (not recorded which). All receptors derive from a male donor with ankylosing spondylitis or in good health (not recorded which). CDR3s include the opening cysteine and the closing phenylalanine or tryptophan. Clone size, where shown, is once, few, many, or a class for clones that have expanded.

clone size	V gene	J gene	CDR3 length	CDR3 protein
many	TRBV27	TRBJ2-7	18	CASRPGTGGTSGTGEQYF
many	TRBV11-3	TRBJ2-5	13	CASSAGVQETQYF
few	TRBV10-3	TRBJ1-2	11	CAISDPRGYTF
many	TRBV11-2	TRBJ1-1	13	CASSAGRVTEAFF
many	TRBV6-1	TRBJ1-1	15	CASSERGRGDTEAFF
many	TRBV6-2/TRBV6-3	TRBJ2-2	15	CASFLSGRRNGELFF
few	TRBV10-3	TRBJ1-6	15	CAISELAGPNSPLHF
NA	TRBV5-1	TRBJ1-1	13	CASREGPGTEAFF
NA	TRBV6-1	TRBJ2-7	15	CASSTSPGLPEEQYF
many	TRBV7-8	TRBJ2-1	18	CASSPIGDYPGSYNEQFF
many	TRBV20-1	TRBJ2-7	18	CSAQTMKLAGATGYEQYF
many	TRBV12-3/TRBV12-4	TRBJ2-5	13	CASRGLFQETQYF
many	TRBV12-3/TRBV12-4	TRBJ2-5	14	CASSLQGPGESQYF
many	TRBV5-1	TRBJ2-5	16	CASSSGTSGYQETQYF